This TCR beta chain was captured by sequencing in a study of Ad26.COV2.S vaccination and SARS-CoV-2 variants. In the study overall: Donor participated within the Ad26.COV2.S arm of the COV1001 trial.

TCRdb's table, derived via immunoSEQ multiplex PCR, lists solely in-frame clones and lacks some. The repertoire consists of about 400,000 clones, with roughly 90% occurring once and the leading ten covering 3.6%. As for treatment: some 20 received Ad26.COV2.S at low or high dose, single or two shots; several received placebo; per-sample allocation not given. Sampling took place 63 days after the first vaccine or placebo injection. This TCR was sampled from a person aged 18 to 65 who received the Ad26.COV2.S COVID-19 vaccine or a placebo. Source: peripheral blood, taken in a trial of Ad26.COV2.S vaccine versus placebo.

This CDR3 reads CASSLSGVYGYTF. Here the CDR3 DNA reads TGCGCCAGCAGCTTGTCAGGCGTCTATGGCTACACCTTC. The chain couples TRBV5-1 to TRBJ1-2; no firm D call. Germline CDR1 reads SGHRS; CDR2 reads YFSETQ. CDR3 size: 13 residues. V was shortened by 1 base and J by 4 bases, with 8 bases between the two germline ends.